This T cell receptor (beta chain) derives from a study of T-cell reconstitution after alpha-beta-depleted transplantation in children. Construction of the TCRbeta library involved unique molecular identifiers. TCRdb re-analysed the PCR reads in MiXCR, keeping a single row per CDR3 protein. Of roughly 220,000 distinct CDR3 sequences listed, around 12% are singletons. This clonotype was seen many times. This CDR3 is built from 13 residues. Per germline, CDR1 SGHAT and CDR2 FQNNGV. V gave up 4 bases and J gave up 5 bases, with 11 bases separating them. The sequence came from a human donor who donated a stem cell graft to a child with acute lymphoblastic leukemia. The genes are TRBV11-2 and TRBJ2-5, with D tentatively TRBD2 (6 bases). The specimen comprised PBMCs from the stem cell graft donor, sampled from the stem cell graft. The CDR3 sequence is CASSWDSRETQYF. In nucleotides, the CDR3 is TGTGCCAGCAGCTGGGACTCGCGGGAGACCCAGTACTTC.